Listed below are T cell receptor beta chains from one sample, sequenced in a study of radiation and T cells in renal cell carcinoma. Assay used: immunoSEQ multiplex PCR; TCRdb lists only in-frame clones, some missing. Of around 140,000 clones listed, 88% are singletons. Sequenced material: blood, taken from a patient whose treatment included radiotherapy and nephrectomy. Every receptor here comes from a woman between 65 and 79 years old with renal cell carcinoma. Both conserved end residues are part of each CDR3. Fields, in order: V gene, J gene, D gene, clone size, CDR3 protein, CDR3 DNA. D genes are given only for firm matches. Clone size is shown for a subset of rows, as once, few, many or a class of expanded clone.

>TRBV30|TRBJ1-2|TRBD1|once
CAWSVLKSGGGGYTF
TGTGCCTGGAGTGTACTAAAGTCAGGGGGGGGTGGCTACACCTTC
>TRBV5-1|TRBJ2-3|TRBD1|NA
CASSLDGTGTDTQYF
TGCGCCAGCAGCTTGGATGGGACAGGCACAGATACGCAGTATTTT
>TRBV27|TRBJ2-5|TRBD2|NA
CASSRRPGGQGETQYF
TGTGCCAGCAGTCGACGGCCGGGGGGGCAAGGAGAGACCCAGTACTTC
>TRBV29-1|TRBJ2-4|NA|NA
CSVALAKNIQYF
TGCAGCGTTGCTCTAGCCAAAAACATTCAGTACTTC
>TRBV5-1|TRBJ1-5|NA|NA
CASSLEGFGNQPQHF
TGCGCCAGCAGCTTGGAAGGGTTTGGCAATCAGCCCCAGCATTTT
>TRBV27|TRBJ2-7|TRBD2|NA
CASSLGASGGYEQYF
TGTGCCAGCAGTTTGGGGGCTAGCGGGGGCTACGAGCAGTACTTC
>TRBV27|TRBJ1-5|TRBD1|once
CASSFSGTGNQPQHF
TGTGCCAGCAGTTTTTCCGGGACAGGCAATCAGCCCCAGCATTTT
>TRBV5-1|TRBJ1-1|NA|NA
CASRTDFMNTEAFF
TGCGCCAGCAGGACAGACTTTATGAACACTGAAGCTTTCTTT
>TRBV19|TRBJ1-2|NA|NA
CASSMNSGLNYGYTF
TGTGCCAGTAGTATGAACTCGGGCCTCAACTATGGCTACACCTTC
>TRBV30|TRBJ2-1|NA|NA
CAGGSQGRGSYNEQFF
TGTGCCGGGGGGTCCCAGGGGAGGGGCTCCTACAATGAGCAGTTCTTC
>TRBV6-5|TRBJ1-1|TRBD1|NA
CASRDPGTGHAFF
TGTGCCAGCAGGGATCCCGGGACAGGGCATGCTTTCTTT
>TRBV11-3|TRBJ2-7|NA|NA
CASSFSRRGEQYF
TGTGCCAGCAGTTTTAGCAGAAGGGGGGAGCAGTACTTC
>TRBV5-6|TRBJ2-5|TRBD2|NA
CASSLRIGAGGRQETQYF
TGTGCCAGCAGCTTGAGGATCGGAGCGGGGGGCCGCCAAGAGACCCAGTACTTC
>TRBV29-1|TRBJ2-1|TRBD2|NA
CSVEKRGRYNEQFF
TGCAGCGTTGAGAAGCGGGGGCGTTACAATGAGCAGTTCTTC
>TRBV19|TRBJ2-7|NA|once
CASSILGREQYF
TGTGCCAGTAGTATTTTGGGGAGGGAGCAGTACTTC
>TRBV5-1|TRBJ1-1|TRBD1|NA
CASSLTGTDTEAFF
TGCGCCAGCAGCTTAACCGGGACAGACACTGAAGCTTTCTTT
>TRBV19|TRBJ1-6|TRBD1|NA
CASSTHRGNSPLHF
TGTGCCAGTAGTACTCACAGGGGGAATTCACCCCTCCACTTT
>TRBV11-1|TRBJ2-2|TRBD2|NA
CASSRTSLYTGELFF
TGTGCCAGCAGCCGGACTAGCCTCTACACCGGGGAGCTGTTTTTT
>TRBV30|TRBJ2-7|NA|NA
CAWSPRADFYEQYF
TGTGCCTGGAGTCCTCGTGCCGATTTCTACGAGCAGTACTTC
>TRBV19|TRBJ2-7|TRBD1|NA
CASRDRGSYEQYF
TGTGCCAGCCGGGACAGAGGATCCTACGAGCAGTACTTC
>TRBV30|TRBJ1-6|TRBD1|NA
CAWSVNQQGVPLHF
TGTGCCTGGAGTGTCAATCAACAGGGGGTGCCCCTCCACTTT
>TRBV10-3|TRBJ2-5|NA|NA
CAIRVTASETQYF
TGTGCCATCAGGGTGACAGCGTCAGAGACCCAGTACTTC
>TRBV19|TRBJ1-5|NA|NA
CASSMSRGQPQHF
TGTGCCAGTAGTATGTCGCGCGGGCAGCCCCAGCATTTT
>TRBV30|TRBJ1-1|TRBD1|NA
CAWSDFGAGGRNTEAFF
TGTGCCTGGAGTGATTTTGGGGCAGGGGGTAGGAACACTGAAGCTTTCTTT
>TRBV7-2|TRBJ1-3|TRBD1|NA
CASSRDSSGNTIYF
TGTGCCAGCAGCCGGGACAGCTCTGGAAACACCATATATTTT
>TRBV2|TRBJ1-1|NA|NA
CASSENSGTEAFF
TGTGCCAGCAGTGAGAACTCCGGCACTGAAGCTTTCTTT
>TRBV2|TRBJ2-1|NA|once
CASSQRDNEQFF
TGTGCCAGCAGTCAGAGAGACAATGAGCAGTTCTTC
>TRBV6-4|TRBJ1-3|NA|NA
CASSDSIGPGNTIYF
TGTGCCAGCAGTGACTCCATAGGGCCTGGAAACACCATATATTTT
>TRBV9|TRBJ1-3|NA|NA
CASSVMGAGNTIYF
TGTGCCAGCAGCGTGATGGGAGCTGGAAACACCATATATTTT
>TRBV2|TRBJ1-2|TRBD1|few
CASTPGQANYGYTF
TGTGCCAGCACCCCGGGACAGGCTAACTATGGCTACACCTTC
>TRBV6-6|TRBJ2-7|NA|NA
CASSYEHEQYF
TGTGCCAGCAGTTACGAACACGAGCAGTACTTC
>TRBV27|TRBJ1-5|NA|NA
CASSLTWAFNQPQHF
TGTGCCAGCAGTTTAACGTGGGCGTTTAATCAGCCCCAGCATTTT
>TRBV7-3|TRBJ2-7|NA|NA
CASSLDGSYEQYF
TGTGCCAGCAGCTTGGACGGCTCCTACGAGCAGTACTTC
>TRBV5-1|TRBJ1-4|NA|NA
CASSQEGHTSTNEKLFF
TGCGCCAGCAGCCAAGAAGGACACACGTCAACTAATGAAAAACTGTTTTTT
>TRBV9|TRBJ2-5|TRBD2|NA
CASSVLGLAGGPGQETQYF
TGTGCCAGCAGCGTTCTCGGACTAGCGGGGGGGCCGGGACAAGAGACCCAGTACTTC
>TRBV7-3|TRBJ2-1|NA|NA
CASSLTGVEQFF
TGTGCCAGCAGCTTAACGGGGGTGGAGCAGTTCTTC
>TRBV6-1|TRBJ1-1|NA|NA
CASSLEDRMNTEAFF
TGTGCCAGCAGTTTGGAGGACCGGATGAACACTGAAGCTTTCTTT
>TRBV15|TRBJ2-6|NA|NA
CATSRAGSGANVLTF
TGTGCCACCAGCAGAGCAGGGTCGGGGGCCAACGTCCTGACTTTC
>TRBV7-2|TRBJ2-2|NA|NA
CASSFRSTGELFF
TGTGCCAGCAGCTTCCGGTCCACCGGGGAGCTGTTTTTT
>TRBV5-8|TRBJ1-4|TRBD1|NA
CASSYGTGSESEKLFF
TGTGCCAGCAGCTATGGGACAGGGAGCGAGAGTGAAAAACTGTTTTTT
>TRBV10-3|TRBJ1-4|TRBD1|NA
CAIPTGAKGEKLFF
TGTGCCATCCCGACAGGGGCAAAGGGGGAAAAACTGTTTTTT
>TRBV5-1|TRBJ1-1|TRBD1|NA
CASSPVRGGVTEAFF
TGCGCCAGCAGCCCCGTACGAGGGGGCGTCACTGAAGCTTTCTTT
>TRBV28|TRBJ2-7|TRBD2|NA
CASGGGETYEQYF
TGTGCCAGCGGGGGGGGAGAAACCTACGAGCAGTACTTC
>TRBV5-1|TRBJ1-4|NA|once
CASSLAGGSNEKLFF
TGCGCCAGCAGCTTGGCCGGGGGAAGTAACGAAAAACTGTTTTTT
>TRBV19|TRBJ2-3|NA|NA
CASRPTGSPTDTQYF
TGTGCCAGTAGACCCACAGGGTCCCCCACAGATACGCAGTATTTT
>TRBV5-1|TRBJ2-5|TRBD2|NA
CASSSRGLAQETQYF
TGCGCCAGCAGCTCCCGAGGACTAGCGCAAGAGACCCAGTACTTC
>TRBV5-4|TRBJ2-5|TRBD2|NA
CASSTGGVQETQYF
TGTGCCAGCTCGACGGGGGGGGTTCAAGAGACCCAGTACTTC
>TRBV30|TRBJ2-5|TRBD2|NA
CAYKLAGVQTQYF
TGTGCCTACAAACTAGCGGGGGTACAGACCCAGTACTTC
>TRBV10-3|TRBJ2-5|TRBD2|NA
CAISDVRLAGSETQYF
TGTGCCATCAGTGACGTCCGACTAGCGGGAAGCGAGACCCAGTACTTC
>TRBV7-9|TRBJ2-5|NA|NA
CASSLGTNQETQYF
TGTGCCAGCAGCTTAGGTACAAACCAAGAGACCCAGTACTTC
>TRBV27|TRBJ2-3|TRBD2|NA
CASSLPPGLAGASTDTQYF
TGTGCCAGCAGTCTCCCCCCAGGACTAGCGGGGGCTAGCACAGATACGCAGTATTTT
>TRBV6-5|TRBJ1-1|NA|NA
CASSTRGWFEAFF
TGTGCCAGCAGTACCCGGGGGTGGTTTGAAGCTTTCTTT